A single T cell receptor beta chain is shown here with its context. Sequencing was performed with immunoSEQ multiplex PCR; in TCRdb, only in-frame clones are kept and a portion is missing. The top ten hold roughly 0.83% of the sample, which has around 350,000 clones, about nine tenths seen once. This record belongs to a study of cytomegalovirus exposure and HLA in healthy donors. From germline, CDR1 is MGHRA and CDR2 YSYEKL. V lost 0 bases and J lost 9, with 6 bases in between. The CDR3 is 12 residues long. This sequence was found in a woman aged 18-29 years in good health and CMV-seronegative. The specimen sequenced was PBMCs. V and J are TRBV4-1 and TRBJ1-5; no definite D call. In nucleotides, the CDR3 is TGCGCCAGCAGCCAAGACCGGGGGCCCCAGCATTTT. It encodes CASSQDRGPQHF.